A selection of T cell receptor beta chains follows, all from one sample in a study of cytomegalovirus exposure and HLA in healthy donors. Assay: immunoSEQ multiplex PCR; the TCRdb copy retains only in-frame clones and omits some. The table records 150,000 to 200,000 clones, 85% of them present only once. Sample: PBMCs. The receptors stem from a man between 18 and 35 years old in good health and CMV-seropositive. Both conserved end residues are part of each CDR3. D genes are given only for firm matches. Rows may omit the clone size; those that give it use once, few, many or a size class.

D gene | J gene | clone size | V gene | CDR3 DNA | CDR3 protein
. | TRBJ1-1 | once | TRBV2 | TGTGCCACCCTCCGGGACACCGCTCCCACTGAAGCTTTCTTT | CATLRDTAPTEAFF
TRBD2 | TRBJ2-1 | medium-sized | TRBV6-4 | TGTGCCAGCAGTGGGACTAGCGGGAGCAATGAGCAGTTCTTC | CASSGTSGSNEQFF
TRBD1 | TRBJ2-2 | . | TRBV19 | TGTGCCAGTAGAGGGACGGGACAGGTCGCCGGGGAGCTGTTTTTT | CASRGTGQVAGELFF
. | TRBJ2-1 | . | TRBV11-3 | TGTGCCAGCAGCGGGCGGGGAAACAATGAGCAGTTCTTC | CASSGRGNNEQFF
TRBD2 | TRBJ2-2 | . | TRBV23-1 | TGCGCCAGCAGTCAAAGTTTCGAGCGGGGGGCCCGCCACGGGGAGCTGTTTTTT | CASSQSFERGARHGELFF
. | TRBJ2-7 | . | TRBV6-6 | TGTGCCAGCAGCCTGAGGGCCTACGAGCAGTACTTC | CASSLRAYEQYF
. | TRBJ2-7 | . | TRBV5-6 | TGTGCCAGCAGCTTGGTAAGACTAGGTTTCGATAACTACGAGCAGTACTTC | CASSLVRLGFDNYEQYF
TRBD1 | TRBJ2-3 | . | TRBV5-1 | TGCGCCAGCAGCTGGGAGCCCACAGGGGGCAGAAATACGCAGTATTTT | CASSWEPTGGRNTQYF
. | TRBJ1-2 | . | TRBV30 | TGTGCCTGGAGTGTTCAGGGGTGGGGCTACACCTTC | CAWSVQGWGYTF
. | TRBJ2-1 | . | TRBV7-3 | TGTGCCAGCAGCTTCTCGACTGTCAATGAGCAGTTCTTC | CASSFSTVNEQFF
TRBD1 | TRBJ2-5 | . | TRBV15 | TGTGCCACCAGCAGCGGACAGGGGGATGTGACCCAGTACTTC | CATSSGQGDVTQYF
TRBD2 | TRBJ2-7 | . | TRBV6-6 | TGTGCCAGCAGCCTAGCGGGAGCCGCCTACGAGCAGTACTTC | CASSLAGAAYEQYF
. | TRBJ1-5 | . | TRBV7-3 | TGTGCCAGCAGCTTAGACAGGTACCAGCCCCAGCATTTT | CASSLDRYQPQHF
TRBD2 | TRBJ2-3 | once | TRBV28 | TGTGCCAGCACCTTCATTGGCGGGAGAGGAAATACGCAGTATTTT | CASTFIGGRGNTQYF
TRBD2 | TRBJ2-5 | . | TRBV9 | TGTGCCAGCAGCGCTGGGACTAGCGGGGGTCAAGAGACCCAGTACTTC | CASSAGTSGGQETQYF
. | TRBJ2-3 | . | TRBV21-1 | TGTGCCAGCAGGGGAGTAGCGGGGTCCATTAATACGCAGTATTTT | CASRGVAGSINTQYF
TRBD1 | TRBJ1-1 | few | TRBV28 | TGTGCCAGCAGTTTAACAGGGGGCGAAGCTTTCTTT | CASSLTGGEAFF
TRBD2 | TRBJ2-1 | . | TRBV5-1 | TGCGCCAGCAGCTCGGGACTAGCGGGAGCGGGGGGGAATGAGCAGTTCTTC | CASSSGLAGAGGNEQFF
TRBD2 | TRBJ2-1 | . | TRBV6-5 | TGTGCCAGCAGTTACACTCTAGCGGGAGTGGGCAATGAGCAGTTCTTC | CASSYTLAGVGNEQFF
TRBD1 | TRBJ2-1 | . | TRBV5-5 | TGTGCCAGCAGGGCCGGGACAGGGCTCGGCAATGAGCAGTTCTTC | CASRAGTGLGNEQFF
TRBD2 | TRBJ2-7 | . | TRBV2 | TGTGCCAGTAACCTAGCGGGACTCTCCTACGAGCAGTACTTC | CASNLAGLSYEQYF
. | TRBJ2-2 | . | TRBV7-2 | TGTGCCAGCAGCCCTTGGGGCCGGACCGGGGAGCTGTTTTTT | CASSPWGRTGELFF
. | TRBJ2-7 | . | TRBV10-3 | TGTGCCCCCAAAGGGGGACCCTACGAGCAGTACTTC | CAPKGGPYEQYF
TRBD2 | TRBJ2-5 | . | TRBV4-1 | TGCGCCAGCAGCTTAGTCGGTAGCGGGGCTCAAGAGACCCAGTACTTC | CASSLVGSGAQETQYF
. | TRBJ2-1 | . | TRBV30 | TGTGCCTGGAGTGTACGCCGGGATGAGCAGTTCTTC | CAWSVRRDEQFF
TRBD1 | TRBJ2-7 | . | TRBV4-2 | TGTGCCAGCAGTCCCCCAGGGGGCGCTTACGAGCAGTACTTC | CASSPPGGAYEQYF